Presented here are 21 T cell receptor beta chains from one specimen sequenced in a study of blood T cell repertoires in COVID-19. The assay was immunoSEQ multiplex PCR, and TCRdb's table has in-frame clones only and misses some. The sample lists 15,000 to 20,000 clones; 82% were seen once. The specimen was peripheral blood. The receptors were sampled from a human donor in a cohort sampled during active COVID-19.

The chain's CDR3 is CASSLVFGYRDFSYEQYF. The CDR3 DNA reads TGTGCCAGCAGCTTAGTGTTCGGGTACCGGGACTTCTCCTACGAGCAGTACTTC. The chain employs TRBV11-2 and TRBJ2-7; possible D gene TRBD2, 6 bases. Germline CDR1 SGHAT, CDR2 FQNNGV. The ends were cut back, 1 base at V and 0 bases at J, with 19 bases in the middle. CDR3 length: 18 amino acids.

V usage is TRBV5-1 and J usage is TRBJ1-1; maybe TRBD1 (5 bases). V lost 5 bases and J lost 0, with 17 bases in between. This CDR3 is 16 amino acids long. Germline CDR1 is SGHRS and CDR2 is YFSETQ. The CDR3 DNA is TGCGCCAGCAGTTCCACAGGACACAATCTGAACACTGAAGCTTTCTTT. This encodes CASSSTGHNLNTEAFF.

The sample holds a few counts of this clone. V usage is TRBV4-2 and J usage is TRBJ1-4; D is ambiguous. The CDR3 has 16 amino acids. Germline V gives CDR1 LGHNA, CDR2 YNFKEQ. Trimming cost V 0 bases and J 3 bases, with 11 bases left between them. CDR3: CASSQDFAPSNEKLFF. As DNA, the CDR3 is TGTGCCAGCAGCCAAGATTTTGCGCCATCTAATGAAAAACTGTTTTTT.

The chain couples TRBV10-3 to TRBJ1-6; D is possibly TRBD1 (6 bases). The CDR3 length is 15 residues. V was shortened by 2 bases and J by 10 bases, with 15 bases between the two germline ends. The germline gives CDR1 ENHRY, CDR2 SYGVKD. The CDR3 region has the DNA TGTGCCATCAGTGAGGGTGGTCAGGGGCGCTCACCCCTCCACTTT. Translation: CAISEGGQGRSPLHF.

The chain is built from TRBV18 and TRBJ1-2; 8 nucleotides match TRBD1. The CDR3 covers 16 residues. Per germline, CDR1 KGHSH and CDR2 LQKENI. The V gene end was trimmed by 2 bases and the J gene end by 6 bases; junction bases not matched to a gene: 11. The CDR3: CASSPGRGQGAHGYTF. CDR3 nucleotides: TGTGCCAGCTCACCAGGACGCGGCCAGGGGGCCCATGGCTACACCTTC.

The chain combines TRBV3-1 (or the pseudogene TRBV3-2) with TRBJ1-1; 7 bases map to TRBD1. V gave up 2 bases and J gave up 5 bases; unmatched junction bases: 8. The CDR3 runs 15 residues. CDR1 LGHDT and CDR2 YNNKEL come from the germline V gene (reference sequence). The CDR3 loop reads CASSQPKGAWTEAFF. CDR3 in DNA: TGTGCCAGCAGCCAACCAAAGGGGGCCTGGACTGAAGCTTTCTTT.

V gene TRBV9 combines with J gene TRBJ2-3; D gene uncertain. V lost 0 bases and J 1 base, leaving 3 bases between the germline ends. This CDR3 is built from 13 residues. CDR1 SGDLS and CDR2 YYNGEE come from the germline V gene. The DNA for the CDR3 is TGTGCCAGCAGCGTAGCTGGCACAGATACGCAGTATTTT. The encoded protein is CASSVAGTDTQYF.

The sample holds a few counts of this clone. J is TRBJ1-4 and V is TRBV18; 7 bases map to TRBD1. The CDR3 contains 16 residues. Trimming cost V 5 bases and J 10 bases; bases outside gene matches: 16. Germline V CDR1 and CDR2: KGHSH, LQKENI. The CDR3 sequence is CASSDLVGTVPGKLFF. In nucleotides, the CDR3 is TGTGCCAGCTCAGATCTGGTCGGGACAGTCCCGGGAAAACTGTTTTTT.

The V gene is TRBV2, the J gene TRBJ2-5; 7 bases are shared with TRBD1. The CDR3 totals 15 residues. CDR1 is SNHLY, CDR2 FYNNEI, per germline. The V gene end was trimmed by 2 bases and the J gene end by 4 bases; junction bases not matched to a gene: 7. CDR3 coding DNA: TGTGCCAGCAGTGAACAGGGACAGTTTAGAGAGACCCAGTACTTC. It translates to CASSEQGQFRETQYF.

The chain uses TRBV11-2 and TRBJ2-7, with TRBD2 matching 7 bases. The CDR3 is 17 amino acids. V lost 3 bases to trimming and J lost 5 bases; unmatched junction nucleotides: 16. CDR1 is SGHAT, CDR2 FQNNGV, per germline. The CDR3 coding sequence is TGTGCCAGCAGCTTTTATGCCCTACGCGGGAGTGGCGACGAGCAGTACTTC. Encoded protein: CASSFYALRGSGDEQYF. The full variable domain, completed using reference TRBV11-2 and TRBJ2-7, is EAGVAQSPRYKIIEKRQSVAFWCNPISGHATLYWYQQILGQGPKLLIQFQNNGVVDDSQLPKDRFSAERLKGVDSTLKIQPAKLEDSAVYLCASSFYALRGSGDEQYFGPGTRLTVT.

The V call is TRBV19, the J call TRBJ2-1, with 11 bases lining up with TRBD2. In germline, CDR1 is LNHDA, CDR2 SQIVND (reference sequence). The CDR3 is 14 amino acids. Trimming cost V 6 bases and J 7 bases; bases outside gene matches: 5. For the CDR3, the DNA is TGTGCCAGTAGCCTCGGACTAGCGGGTAATGAGCAGTTCTTC. Its protein is CASSLGLAGNEQFF.

This rearrangement joins TRBV3-1 (or the pseudogene TRBV3-2) to TRBJ1-4; D may be TRBD1 (5 bases). There are 15 residues in the CDR3. Germline lookup yields CDR1 LGHDT and CDR2 YNNKEL (reference sequence). Trimming removed 3 bases at V and 8 bases at J, with 16 bases between. The CDR3 DNA reads as TGTGCCAGCAGCCAGGCCGGGCCGGGGGACGAAAAACTGTTTTTT. Translated, it gives CASSQAGPGDEKLFF.

The rearrangement joins TRBV28 to TRBJ2-6; TRBD1 matches 10 bases. Trimming took 6 bases from V and 0 from J; bases not matched to a gene: 11. Germline V CDR1 and CDR2: MDHEN, SYDVKM. The CDR3 has 19 amino acids. Written as DNA, the CDR3 is TGTGCCAGCAGCGCGACCTTCGGGACAGGGGCCTCTGGGGCCAACGTCCTGACTTTC. It specifies CASSATFGTGASGANVLTF.

The genes are TRBV5-6 and TRBJ2-5; D is ambiguous. Per germline, CDR1 SGHDT and CDR2 YYEEEE. The CDR3 consists of 16 residues. V was shortened by 0 bases and J by 0 bases, with 12 bases between the two germline ends. CDR3 sequence: CASSLDTSLYQETQYF. In DNA, the CDR3 is TGTGCCAGCAGCTTGGACACCAGTTTATACCAAGAGACCCAGTACTTC.

V gene TRBV5-4 combines with J gene TRBJ2-3, with TRBD2 identical over 9 bases. The CDR3 extends over 17 amino acids. Germline V CDR1 and CDR2: SGHNT, YYREEE (reference sequence). Unmatched junction bases numbered 7, after V lost 0 bases and J lost 2 bases. The CDR3 loop is CASSLGGLAGNTDTQYF. The CDR3 DNA sequence: TGTGCCAGCAGCTTGGGAGGGCTAGCGGGAAACACAGATACGCAGTATTTT.

The CDR3 coding sequence is TGTGCCAGCAGCTTACGGCGGGAGTTCGACGAGCAGTACTTC. Its protein product is CASSLRREFDEQYF. The chain joins TRBV13 to TRBJ2-7; 7 bases align to TRBD2. Trimming took 2 bases from V and 5 from J; bases not matched to a gene: 6. The CDR3 runs to 14 residues. CDR1 is PRHDT, CDR2 FYEKMQ, per germline (reference sequence). Supplemented by reference TRBV13 and TRBJ2-7, the full variable domain reads AAGVIQSPRHLIKEKRETATLKCYPIPRHDTVYWYQQGPGQDPQFLISFYEKMQSDKGSIPDRFSAQQFSDYHSELNMSSLELGDSALYFCASSLRREFDEQYFGPGTRLTVT.

This chain joins TRBV6-1 and TRBJ1-1; D might be TRBD1 (5 bases). The CDR3 contains 17 residues. The V end lost 4 bases, the J end lost 1 base, and 19 bases lay between the germline ends. In germline, CDR1 is MNHNS, CDR2 SASEGT. CDR3 DNA sequence: TGTGCCAGCAGTGGTGGGCGTGGGCAGGGTAGGAACACTGAAGCTTTCTTT. Its translation: CASSGGRGQGRNTEAFF.

The J gene is TRBJ2-6, the V gene TRBV28; TRBD2 matches at 7 bases. The CDR3 covers 21 residues. V lost 4 bases and J lost 1; bases outside the gene matches: 19. Germline CDR1 reads MDHEN; CDR2 reads SYDVKM. CDR3 residues: CASSSPVNVGGSLSGANVLTF. The CDR3 region has the DNA TGTGCCAGCAGTTCTCCGGTAAACGTCGGGGGGTCATTATCTGGGGCCAACGTCCTGACTTTC. The variable domain in full, with the rest retrieved from reference TRBV28 and TRBJ2-6, is DVKVTQSSRYLVKRTGEKVFLECVQDMDHENMFWYRQDPGLGLRLIYFSYDVKMKEKGDIPEGYSVSREKKERFSLILESASTNQTSMYLCASSSPVNVGGSLSGANVLTFGAGSRLTVL.

The chain has TRBV5-4 and TRBJ2-1, with D perhaps matching TRBD2 (6 bases). The V end lost 4 bases, the J end lost 8 bases, and 16 bases lay between the germline ends. Germline V gene lookup returns CDR1 SGHNT and CDR2 YYREEE (reference sequence). This CDR3 is 14 amino acids long. CDR3 in amino acids: CASSASGTPYEQFF. CDR3 nucleotide sequence: TGTGCCAGCAGCGCGTCCGGGACTCCTTATGAGCAGTTCTTC.

The gene calls are TRBV27 and TRBJ1-3, with TRBD1 matching over 7 bases. V lost 5 bases, J lost 8 bases, and 15 bases stayed unmatched. Germline CDR1 MNHEY, CDR2 SMNVEV (reference sequence). CDR3 length equals 16 residues. In nucleotides, the CDR3 is TGTGCCAGCAGTCCAACCTACAGGGGAAGTTTAGACACCATATATTTT. The encoded protein is CASSPTYRGSLDTIYF.

The chain carries TRBV10-3 and TRBJ1-1; D unclear. Per germline, CDR1 ENHRY and CDR2 SYGVKD. The CDR3 runs to 13 residues. V lost 4 bases to trimming and J lost 0 bases, with 6 bases between them. CDR3 in amino acids: CAISVEVNTEAFF. CDR3 DNA: TGTGCCATCAGTGTAGAGGTGAACACTGAAGCTTTCTTT.